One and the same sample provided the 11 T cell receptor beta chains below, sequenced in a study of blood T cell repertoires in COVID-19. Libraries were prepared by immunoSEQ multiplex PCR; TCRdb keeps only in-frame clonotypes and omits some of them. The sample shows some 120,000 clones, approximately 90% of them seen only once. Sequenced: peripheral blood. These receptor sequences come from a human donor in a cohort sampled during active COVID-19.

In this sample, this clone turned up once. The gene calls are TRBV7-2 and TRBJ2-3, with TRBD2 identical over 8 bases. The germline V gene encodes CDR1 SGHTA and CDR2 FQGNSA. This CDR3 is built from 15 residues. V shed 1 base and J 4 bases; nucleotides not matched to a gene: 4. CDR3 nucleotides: TGTGCCAGCAGCTTAGTGGCGGGAGGAGCAGATACGCAGTATTTT. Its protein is CASSLVAGGADTQYF.

CDR3 loop: CASSIDLWTSGPADTQYF. The DNA of the CDR3 is TGTGCCAGTAGTATAGATTTGTGGACTAGCGGGCCGGCAGATACGCAGTATTTT. The J gene is TRBJ2-3, the V gene TRBV19; 11 bases map to TRBD2. The germline gives CDR1 LNHDA, CDR2 SQIVND (reference sequence). CDR3 size: 18 residues. V gave up 0 bases and J gave up 4 bases; unmatched junction bases: 9.

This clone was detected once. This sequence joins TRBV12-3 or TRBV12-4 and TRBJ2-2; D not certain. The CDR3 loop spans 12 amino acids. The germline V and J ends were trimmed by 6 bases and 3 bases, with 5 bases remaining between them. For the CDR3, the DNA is TGTGCCAGCAGCCCCTACACCGGGGAGCTGTTTTTT. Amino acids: CASSPYTGELFF.

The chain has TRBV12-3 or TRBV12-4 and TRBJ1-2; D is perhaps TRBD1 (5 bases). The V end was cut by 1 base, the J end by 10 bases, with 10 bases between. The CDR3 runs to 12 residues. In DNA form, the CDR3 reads TGTGCCAGCAGTTTAGGACAGCCCGACTACACCTTC. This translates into CASSLGQPDYTF.

CDR3: CASSSGPYEQYF. CDR3 DNA sequence: TGTGCCAGTAGTTCAGGGCCCTACGAGCAGTACTTC. The rearrangement joins TRBV19 to TRBJ2-7; TRBD1 might be the D (5 bases). Trimming pared 5 bases from V and 2 bases from J, leaving 7 bases between. The CDR3 runs 12 residues. The germline V gene has CDR1 LNHDA and CDR2 SQIVND (reference sequence). The variable domain in full, with the rest retrieved from reference TRBV19 and TRBJ2-7, is DGGITQSPKYLFRKEGQNVTLSCEQNLNHDAMYWYRQDPGQGLRLIYYSQIVNDFQKGDIAEGYSVSREKKESFPLTVTSAQKNPTAFYLCASSSGPYEQYFGPGTRLTVT.

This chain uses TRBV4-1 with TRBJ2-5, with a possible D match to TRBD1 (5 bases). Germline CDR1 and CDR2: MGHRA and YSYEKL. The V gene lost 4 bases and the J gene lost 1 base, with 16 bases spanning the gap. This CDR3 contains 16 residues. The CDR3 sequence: CASSPKPTDSQETQYF. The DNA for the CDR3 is TGCGCCAGCAGCCCGAAACCAACCGACAGCCAAGAGACCCAGTACTTC.

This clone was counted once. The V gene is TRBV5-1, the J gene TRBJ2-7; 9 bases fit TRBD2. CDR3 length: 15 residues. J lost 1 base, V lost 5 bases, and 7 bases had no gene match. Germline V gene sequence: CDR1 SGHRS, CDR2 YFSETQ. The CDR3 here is CASRSTSGLSYEQYF. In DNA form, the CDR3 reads TGCGCCAGCAGATCCACTAGCGGGCTGTCCTACGAGCAGTACTTC.

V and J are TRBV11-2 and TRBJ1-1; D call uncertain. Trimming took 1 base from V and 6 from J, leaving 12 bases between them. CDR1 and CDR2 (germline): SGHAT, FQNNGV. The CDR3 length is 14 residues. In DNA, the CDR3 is TGTGCCAGCAGCTTAGTCCCGGGTACGGCTGAAGCTTTCTTT. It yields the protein CASSLVPGTAEAFF.

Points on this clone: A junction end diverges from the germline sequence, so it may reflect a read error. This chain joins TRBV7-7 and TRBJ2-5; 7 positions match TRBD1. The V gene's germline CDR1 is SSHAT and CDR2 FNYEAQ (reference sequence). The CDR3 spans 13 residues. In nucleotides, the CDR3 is TGTGCTAGCAGCTGGGACAGACAAGAGACCCAGTACTTC. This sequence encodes CASSWDRQETQYF.

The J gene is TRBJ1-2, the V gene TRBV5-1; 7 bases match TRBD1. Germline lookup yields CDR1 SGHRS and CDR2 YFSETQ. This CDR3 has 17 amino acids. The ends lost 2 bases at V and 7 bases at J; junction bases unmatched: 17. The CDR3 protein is CASSFRGLTYDTSGYTF. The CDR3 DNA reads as TGCGCCAGCAGCTTTAGGGGGCTTACATACGATACCTCTGGCTACACCTTC.

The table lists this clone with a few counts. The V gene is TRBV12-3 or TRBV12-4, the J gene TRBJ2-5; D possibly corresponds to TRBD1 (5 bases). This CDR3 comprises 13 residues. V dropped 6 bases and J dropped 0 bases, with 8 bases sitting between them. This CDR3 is CASSPGNQETQYF. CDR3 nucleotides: TGTGCCAGCAGCCCAGGGAACCAAGAGACCCAGTACTTC.